The source of this T cell receptor beta chain is a study of identifying expanded T cells in peripheral blood. Profiled with immunoSEQ multiplex PCR; TCRdb holds only in-frame clones, not every one. This table has around 130,000 clones, 80% to 90% appearing once. The sequenced material came from blood. The clonotype comes from a person between 18 and 69 years old in good health.

The CDR3 here is CASSQEWEQETQYF. The CDR3 DNA follows: TGTGCCAGCAGCCAAGAATGGGAACAAGAGACCCAGTACTTC. The V call is TRBV14, the J call TRBJ2-5; D is uncertain. Germline V gives CDR1 SGHDN, CDR2 FVKESK. V was pared by 0 bases and J by 2 bases, with 7 bases between. The CDR3 contains 14 residues.